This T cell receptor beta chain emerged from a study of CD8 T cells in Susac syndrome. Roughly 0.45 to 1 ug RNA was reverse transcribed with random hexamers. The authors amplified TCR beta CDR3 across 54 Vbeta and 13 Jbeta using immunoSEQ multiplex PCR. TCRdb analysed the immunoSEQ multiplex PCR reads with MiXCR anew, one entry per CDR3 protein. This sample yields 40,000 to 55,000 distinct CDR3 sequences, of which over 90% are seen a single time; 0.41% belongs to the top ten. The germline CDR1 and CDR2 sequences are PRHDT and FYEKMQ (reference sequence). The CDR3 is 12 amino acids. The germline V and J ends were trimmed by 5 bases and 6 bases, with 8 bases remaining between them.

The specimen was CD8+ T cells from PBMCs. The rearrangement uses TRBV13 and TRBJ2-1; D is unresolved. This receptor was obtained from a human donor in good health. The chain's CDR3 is CASSLFRNEQFF. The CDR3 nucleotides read TGTGCCAGCAGCCTCTTCCGCAATGAGCAGTTCTTC.